The TCR beta chain described here comes from a study of T cells expressing NK-cell markers. As concerns this clonotype: What it binds is unknown.

With UMIs, 5'RACE template switching was used to make TCR beta cDNA. TCRdb reanalyzed the 5' RACE reads and collapses them to one entry per CDR3 protein, without DNA. The sample includes 400,000 to 550,000 distinct CDR3 sequences. The CDR3 totals 17 residues. The germline V gene has CDR1 SGHTA and CDR2 FQGNSA. Study-wide results and caveats: For about six donors, the dominant NKG2C+ clonotypes made up about 1.0-8% of their CD8+ T cells. The same clonotypes also predominated in the CD3+CD56-NKG2C+ fraction of four donors.

The sequencing sample was made of blood T cells: a sorted CD56 or NKG2C T cell subset, CD4+ or CD8+ T cells, or bulk PBMC T cells (not recorded which). This sequence was found in a woman between 18 and 70 years old in good health. V usage is TRBV7-2 and J usage is TRBJ2-3; TCRdb selects TRBD2, and the lack of DNA leaves this call unchecked. CDR3 sequence reads: CASSLGGTSLVTDTQYF.